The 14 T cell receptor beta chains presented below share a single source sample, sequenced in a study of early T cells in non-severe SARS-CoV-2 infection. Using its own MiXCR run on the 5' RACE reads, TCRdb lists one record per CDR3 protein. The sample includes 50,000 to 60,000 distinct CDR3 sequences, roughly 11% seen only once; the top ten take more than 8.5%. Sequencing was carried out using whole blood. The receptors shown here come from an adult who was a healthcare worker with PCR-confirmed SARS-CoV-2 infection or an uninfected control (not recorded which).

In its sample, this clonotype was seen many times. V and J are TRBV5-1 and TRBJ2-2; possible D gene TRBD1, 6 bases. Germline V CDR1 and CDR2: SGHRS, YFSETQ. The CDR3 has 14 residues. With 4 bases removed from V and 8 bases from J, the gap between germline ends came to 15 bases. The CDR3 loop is CASSPGQNPGELFF. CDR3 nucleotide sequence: TGCGCCAGCAGCCCAGGACAGAACCCGGGGGAGCTGTTTTTT.

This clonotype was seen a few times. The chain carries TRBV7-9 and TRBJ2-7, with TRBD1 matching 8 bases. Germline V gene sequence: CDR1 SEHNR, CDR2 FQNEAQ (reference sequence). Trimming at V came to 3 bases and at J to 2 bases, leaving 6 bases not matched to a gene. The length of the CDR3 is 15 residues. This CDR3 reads CASSLDRVRPYEQYF. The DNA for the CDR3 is TGTGCCAGCAGCTTGGACAGGGTTCGACCCTACGAGCAGTACTTC.

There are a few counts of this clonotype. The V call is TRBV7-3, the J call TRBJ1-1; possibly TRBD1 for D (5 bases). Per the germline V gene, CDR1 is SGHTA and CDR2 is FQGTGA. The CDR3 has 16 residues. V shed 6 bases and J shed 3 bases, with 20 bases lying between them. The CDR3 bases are TGTGCCAGCAGTTCACTTTTATTTGGGACGGACACTGAAGCTTTCTTT. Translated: CASSSLLFGTDTEAFF.

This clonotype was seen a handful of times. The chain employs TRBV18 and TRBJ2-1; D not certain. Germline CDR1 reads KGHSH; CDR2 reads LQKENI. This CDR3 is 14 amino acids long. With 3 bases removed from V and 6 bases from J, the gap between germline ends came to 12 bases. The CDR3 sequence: CASSPDFTLNEQFF. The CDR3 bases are TGTGCCAGCTCACCCGACTTTACCCTCAATGAGCAGTTCTTC. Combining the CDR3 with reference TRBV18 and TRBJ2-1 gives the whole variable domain NAGVMQNPRHLVRRRGQEARLRCSPMKGHSHVYWYRQLPEEGLKFMVYLQKENIIDESGMPKERFSAEFPKEGPSILRIQQVVRGDSAAYFCASSPDFTLNEQFFGPGTRLTVL.

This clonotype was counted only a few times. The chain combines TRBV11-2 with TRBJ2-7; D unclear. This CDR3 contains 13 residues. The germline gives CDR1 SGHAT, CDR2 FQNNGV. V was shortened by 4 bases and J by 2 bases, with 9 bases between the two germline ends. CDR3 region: CASSSGATYEQYF. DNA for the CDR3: TGTGCCAGCAGCTCAGGAGCTACCTACGAGCAGTACTTC.

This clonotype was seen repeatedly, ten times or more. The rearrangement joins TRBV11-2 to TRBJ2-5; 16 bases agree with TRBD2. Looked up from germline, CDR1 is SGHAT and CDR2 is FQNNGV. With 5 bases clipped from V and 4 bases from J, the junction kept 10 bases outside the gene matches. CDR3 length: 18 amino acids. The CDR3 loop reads CASSRGTSGGAQRETQYF. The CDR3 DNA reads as TGTGCCAGCAGCAGAGGGACTAGCGGGGGGGCCCAACGAGAGACCCAGTACTTC. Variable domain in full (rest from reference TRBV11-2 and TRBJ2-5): EAGVAQSPRYKIIEKRQSVAFWCNPISGHATLYWYQQILGQGPKLLIQFQNNGVVDDSQLPKDRFSAERLKGVDSTLKIQPAKLEDSAVYLCASSRGTSGGAQRETQYFGPGTRLLVL.

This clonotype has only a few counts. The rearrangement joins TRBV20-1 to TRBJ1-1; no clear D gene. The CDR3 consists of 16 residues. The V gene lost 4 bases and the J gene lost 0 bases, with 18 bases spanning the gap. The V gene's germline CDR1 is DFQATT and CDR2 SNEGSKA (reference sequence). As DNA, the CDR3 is TGCAGTGCTAACCCTCCCGGGGTTTACATGAACACTGAAGCTTTCTTT. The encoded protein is CSANPPGVYMNTEAFF.

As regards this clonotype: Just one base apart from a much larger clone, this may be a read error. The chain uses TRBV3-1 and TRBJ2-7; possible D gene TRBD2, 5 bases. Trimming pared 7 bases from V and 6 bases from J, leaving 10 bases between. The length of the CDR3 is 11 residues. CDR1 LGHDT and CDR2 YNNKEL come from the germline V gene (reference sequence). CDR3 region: CASKGVGEQYF. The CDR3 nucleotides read TGTGCCAGCAAGGGAGTGGGCGAGCAGTACTTC.

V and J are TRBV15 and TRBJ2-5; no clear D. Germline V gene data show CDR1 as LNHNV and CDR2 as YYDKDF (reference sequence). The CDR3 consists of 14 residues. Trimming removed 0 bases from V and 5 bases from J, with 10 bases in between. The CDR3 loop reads CATSRDGVGETQYF. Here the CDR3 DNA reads TGTGCCACCAGCAGAGATGGGGTGGGGGAGACCCAGTACTTC.

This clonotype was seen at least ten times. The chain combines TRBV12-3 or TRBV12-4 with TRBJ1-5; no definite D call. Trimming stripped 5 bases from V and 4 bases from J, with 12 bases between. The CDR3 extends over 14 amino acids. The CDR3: CASSKTRENQPQHF. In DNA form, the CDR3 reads TGTGCCAGCAGTAAGACCCGGGAGAATCAGCCCCAGCATTTT.

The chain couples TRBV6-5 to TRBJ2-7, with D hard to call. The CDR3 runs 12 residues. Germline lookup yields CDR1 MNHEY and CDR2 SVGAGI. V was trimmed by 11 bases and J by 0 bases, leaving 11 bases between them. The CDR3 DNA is TGTGCCGCGAGGAGTTCCTCCTACGAGCAGTACTTC. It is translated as CAARSSSYEQYF.

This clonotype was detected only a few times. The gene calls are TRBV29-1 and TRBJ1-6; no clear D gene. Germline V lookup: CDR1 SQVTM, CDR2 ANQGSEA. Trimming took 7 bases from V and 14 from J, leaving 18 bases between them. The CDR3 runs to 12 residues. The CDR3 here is CSAEGSTGALHF. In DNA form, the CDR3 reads TGCAGCGCCGAGGGCAGCACTGGGGCCCTCCACTTT. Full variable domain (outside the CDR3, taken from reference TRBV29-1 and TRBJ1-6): SAVISQKPSRDICQRGTSLTIQCQVDSQVTMMFWYRQQPGQSLTLIATANQGSEATYESGFVIDKFPISRPNLTFSTLTVSNMSPEDSSIYLCSAEGSTGALHFGNGTRLTVT.

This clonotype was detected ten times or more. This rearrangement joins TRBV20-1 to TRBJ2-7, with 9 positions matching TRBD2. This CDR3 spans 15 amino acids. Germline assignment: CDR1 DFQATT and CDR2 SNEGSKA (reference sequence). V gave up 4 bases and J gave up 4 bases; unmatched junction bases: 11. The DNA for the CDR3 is TGCAGTGCTACCTCCCTTAGCGGGAGTGGATACGAGCAGTACTTC. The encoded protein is CSATSLSGSGYEQYF.

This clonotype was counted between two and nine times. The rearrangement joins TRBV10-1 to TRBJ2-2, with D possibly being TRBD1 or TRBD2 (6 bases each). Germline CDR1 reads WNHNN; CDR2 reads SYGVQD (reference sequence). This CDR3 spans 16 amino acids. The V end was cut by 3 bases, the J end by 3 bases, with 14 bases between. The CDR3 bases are TGCGCCAGCAGTGAAGGTCGGAGGGGGGACACCGGGGAGCTGTTTTTT. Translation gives CASSEGRRGDTGELFF.